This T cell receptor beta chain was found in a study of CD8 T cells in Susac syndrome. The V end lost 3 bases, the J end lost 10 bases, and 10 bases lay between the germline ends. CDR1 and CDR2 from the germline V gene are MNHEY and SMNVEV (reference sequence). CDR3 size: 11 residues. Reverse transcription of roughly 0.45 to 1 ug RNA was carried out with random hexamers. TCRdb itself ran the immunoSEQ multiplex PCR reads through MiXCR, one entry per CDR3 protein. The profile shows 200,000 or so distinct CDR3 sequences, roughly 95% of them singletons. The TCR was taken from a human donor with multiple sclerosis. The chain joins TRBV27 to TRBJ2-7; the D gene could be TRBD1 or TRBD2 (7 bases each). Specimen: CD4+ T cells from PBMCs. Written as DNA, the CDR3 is TGTGCCAGCAGTTTCAGGGGGGGACAGTACTTC. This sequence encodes CASSFRGGQYF.